The 18 T cell receptor beta chains below all came from one sample that was sequenced in a study of T cells after yellow fever vaccination. From the 5' RACE reads, TCRdb called clonotypes with MiXCR, one entry per CDR3 protein. The table has over 150,000 distinct CDR3 sequences, 5.5% to 8% seen once. Specimen: CD4+ T cells sorted from PBMCs, collected on the day of the first yellow fever vaccination. The receptor set was obtained from a young man who received the YFV17D yellow fever vaccine.

Many counts were recorded for this clonotype. The V call is TRBV5-1, the J call TRBJ2-7; the D gene is possibly TRBD1 (6 bases). This CDR3 region has 14 residues. Germline lookup yields CDR1 SGHRS and CDR2 YFSETQ. V lost 0 bases to trimming and J lost 6 bases, with 13 bases between them. CDR3 bases: TGCGCCAGCAGCTTGGAAGTCAGGGGAAGCGAGCAGTACTTC. Translating it yields CASSLEVRGSEQYF.

The CDR3 spells CASSKALMGSSYEQYV. The CDR3 bases are TGTGCCAGCAGCAAAGCGCTTATGGGGAGCTCCTACGAGCAGTACGTC. The chain carries TRBV21-1 and TRBJ2-7. TRBV21-1 constitutes a pseudogene. The CDR3 runs to 16 residues.

The table lists this clonotype with many counts. V is TRBV12-3 or TRBV12-4 and J is TRBJ1-1; 8 bases match TRBD1. This CDR3 region has 14 residues. Unmatched junction bases numbered 5, after V lost 7 bases and J lost 1 base. This chain's CDR3 is CASTRTGRNTEAFF. The CDR3 DNA reads TGTGCCAGCACCAGGACAGGGCGGAACACTGAAGCTTTCTTT.

The chain combines TRBV18 with TRBJ2-7; maybe TRBD1 (6 bases). CDR1 and CDR2 from the germline V gene are KGHSH and LQKENI. V was shortened by 6 bases and J by 2 bases, with 14 bases between the two germline ends. The CDR3 runs to 14 residues. In nucleotides, the CDR3 is TGTGCCAGCTCTCTTCCGGGACACCCCTACGAGCAGTACTTC. Its protein is CASSLPGHPYEQYF.

This clonotype was detected ten times or more. V usage is TRBV12-3 or TRBV12-4 and J usage is TRBJ1-3, with 8 bases that match TRBD1. CDR3 size: 14 residues. J was trimmed by 1 base and V by 9 bases; bases with no gene match: 5. The CDR3 region has the DNA TGTGCCAGATCAGGGGGCGAGTCTGGAAACACCATATATTTT. Amino acid sequence: CARSGGESGNTIYF.

This clonotype was picked up a small number of times. The chain has TRBV20-1 and TRBJ2-3; 7 bases agree with TRBD2. Germline lookup yields CDR1 DFQATT and CDR2 SNEGSKA (reference sequence). CDR3 length: 14 amino acids. J gave up 0 bases and V 6 bases, and 6 bases lay outside the gene matches. CDR3 coding DNA: TGCAGTGCCCCGGGGGGAGCTAGCACAGATACGCAGTATTTT. Protein product: CSAPGGASTDTQYF.

This clonotype has a handful of counts. The chain combines TRBV20-1 with TRBJ2-2, with D perhaps given as TRBD1 or TRBD2 (6 bases each). The CDR3 runs 14 residues. Germline CDR1 reads DFQATT; CDR2 reads SNEGSKA (reference sequence). V lost 5 bases and J 5 bases, leaving 15 bases between the germline ends. The CDR3 loop reads CSAPKGGYTGELFF. CDR3 sequence (DNA): TGCAGTGCTCCGAAGGGGGGCTATACCGGGGAGCTGTTTTTT.

The rearrangement uses TRBV5-1 and TRBJ1-5; D is possibly TRBD1 (6 bases). The V gene's germline CDR1 is SGHRS and CDR2 YFSETQ. Deletions cut 4 bases from V and 1 base from J, with 9 bases between. The CDR3 runs 14 residues. CDR3 sequence reads: CASSDGQSNQPQHF. The CDR3 bases are TGCGCCAGCAGCGATGGACAGAGCAATCAGCCCCAGCATTTT.

In its sample, this clonotype was seen a few times. The chain couples TRBV20-1 to TRBJ2-1, with D perhaps matching TRBD1 (5 bases). CDR3 size: 11 residues. V was clipped by 6 bases and J by 9 bases, with 12 bases between them. The germline gives CDR1 DFQATT, CDR2 SNEGSKA (reference sequence). The CDR3 region has the DNA TGCAGTGCCCATTTAGGGGTTGAGCAGTTCTTC. Protein sequence: CSAHLGVEQFF.

This clonotype turned up a few times. The rearrangement joins TRBV6-2 or TRBV6-3 to TRBJ2-4, with D possibly TRBD1 on 5 matching bases. The germline gives CDR1 MNHEY, CDR2 SVGEGT. This CDR3 comprises 16 residues. The V gene lost 7 bases and the J gene lost 1 base, with 17 bases spanning the gap. Written as DNA, the CDR3 is TGTGCCAGCACCAACGGGCAGGGAACGGCCAAAAACATTCAGTACTTC. Translation: CASTNGQGTAKNIQYF.

In its sample, this clonotype was seen many times. The rearrangement uses TRBV7-2 and TRBJ1-3; TRBD1 might be the D (6 bases). Germline CDR1 SGHTA, CDR2 FQGNSA. Trimming took off 8 bases at V and 4 bases at J, with 18 bases between the two ends. This CDR3 is built from 15 residues. The CDR3 bases are TGTGCCAGCCTACCAACCGGGACATCCGGAAACACCATATATTTT. This gives the protein CASLPTGTSGNTIYF. Looking up the rest from reference TRBV7-2 and TRBJ1-3 gives the full variable domain: GAGVSQSPSNKVTEKGKDVELRCDPISGHTALYWYRQSLGQGLEFLIYFQGNSAPDKSGLPSDRFSAERTGGSVSTLTIQRTQQEDSAVYLCASLPTGTSGNTIYFGEGSWLTVV.

This chain joins TRBV29-1 and TRBJ1-4, with a tentative D call TRBD1 (5 bases). The CDR3 contains 13 residues. Trimming took off 4 bases at V and 7 bases at J, with 13 bases between the two ends. In germline, CDR1 is SQVTM, CDR2 ANQGSEA. The CDR3 nucleotides are TGCAGCGTTGGGGGGGAATTTAGTGAAAAACTGTTTTTT. Protein product: CSVGGEFSEKLFF.

The table lists this clonotype with many counts. This chain uses TRBV7-2 with TRBJ2-2; 10 bases align to TRBD2. This CDR3 has 15 amino acids. J was trimmed by 7 bases and V by 5 bases; bases with no gene match: 7. Germline values: CDR1 SGHTA, CDR2 FQGNSA. The CDR3 region is CASSRSGGPFGELFF. The CDR3, as DNA: TGTGCCAGCAGCCGTAGCGGGGGGCCGTTCGGGGAGCTGTTTTTT.

There are many counts of this clonotype. The chain employs TRBV7-9 and TRBJ1-4; D not certain. CDR3 length: 12 amino acids. The V and J ends lost 10 bases and 8 bases respectively, with 14 bases between them. The germline V gene has CDR1 SEHNR and CDR2 FQNEAQ (reference sequence). The CDR3 nucleotides are TGTGCCACCAGGAACCTACGGGAAAAACTGTTTTTT. Amino acid sequence: CATRNLREKLFF.

This clonotype showed up just a few times. J is TRBJ1-5 and V is TRBV7-8; D not certain. Trimming took off 5 bases at V and 6 bases at J, with 17 bases between the two ends. This CDR3 has 15 amino acids. Per the germline V gene, CDR1 is SGHVS and CDR2 is FQNEAQ. CDR3 amino acids: CASSPRPPAGQPQHF. Here the CDR3 DNA reads TGTGCCAGCAGCCCCCGGCCCCCCGCGGGTCAGCCCCAGCATTTT. The complete variable domain, with remaining parts taken from reference TRBV7-8 and TRBJ1-5, reads GAGVSQSPRYKVAKRGQDVALRCDPISGHVSLFWYQQALGQGPEFLTYFQNEAQLDKSGLPSDRFFAERPEGSVSTLKIQRTQQEDSAVYLCASSPRPPAGQPQHFGDGTRLSIL.

This clonotype appeared many times. This chain connects TRBV12-3 or TRBV12-4 to TRBJ1-4, with a weak D call TRBD1 (5 bases). This CDR3 is built from 12 residues. Trimming removed 4 bases from V and 8 bases from J, with 8 bases in between. CDR3 sequence: CASSWGQEKLFF. The CDR3 DNA is TGTGCCAGCAGTTGGGGCCAAGAAAAACTGTTTTTT.

The chain links TRBV7-2 to TRBJ2-5; D possibly corresponds to TRBD2 (6 bases). The germline V and J ends were trimmed by 1 base and 1 base, with 13 bases remaining between them. CDR3 length: 16 residues. From germline, CDR1 is SGHTA and CDR2 FQGNSA. The CDR3 loop reads CASSLVAGNAQETQYF. For the CDR3, the DNA is TGTGCCAGCAGCTTAGTGGCGGGGAACGCCCAAGAGACCCAGTACTTC.

The sample holds many counts of this clonotype. The gene calls are TRBV7-3 and TRBJ1-2; D remains unclear. Trimming cost V 5 bases and J 2 bases, with 9 bases left between them. This CDR3 region has 13 residues. Germline CDR1 is SGHTA and CDR2 is FQGTGA. CDR3: CASSPDPNYGYTF. CDR3 coding DNA: TGTGCCAGCAGCCCGGACCCAAACTATGGCTACACCTTC.